This T cell receptor (beta chain) emerged from a study of blood T cell repertoires in COVID-19. In its sample, this clone was seen a few times. TCRdb keeps only in-frame clones here, not all; method: immunoSEQ multiplex PCR. The repertoire holds roughly 130,000 clones, with roughly nine tenths as singletons. The CDR3 sequence is 15 residues long. Germline V lookup: CDR1 SGHDT, CDR2 YYEEEE. Between the trimmed V and J ends, which lost 0 bases and 6 bases, there was a span of 12 bases. The clonotype originates from a man in his sixties with COVID-19, enrolled during active disease. Sample: peripheral blood. This chain uses TRBV5-6 with TRBJ2-2; no firm D call. The CDR3 reads CASSLGLLLAGELFF. CDR3 nucleotides: TGTGCCAGCAGCTTGGGACTCCTACTCGCCGGGGAGCTGTTTTTT.